This T cell receptor beta chain was retrieved from a study of cytomegalovirus exposure and HLA in healthy donors. Whole-study findings and limits: Researchers reported in a later analysis that a missense DCLRE1C variant was tied to TCR beta V- and J-gene trimming. An analysis that was carried out later associated 16,951 TCR beta sequences with HLA alleles at 0.05 false discovery rate.

Donors were nominally healthy when sampled, though unrecorded immune exposures were likely. Details on this clone: Its antigen is not known.

The PCR employed 60 Vbeta primers together with 13 Jbeta primers. The protocol was immunoSEQ multiplex PCR, while the TCRdb copy is restricted to in-frame clones and leaves out a portion. The table lists around 150,000 clones, around 77% of them singletons. Germline V gene data show CDR1 as SGHTS and CDR2 as YDEGEE. Trimming took 4 bases from V and 4 from J; bases not matched to a gene: 7. The CDR3 is 15 residues long. This clonotype originated in a woman in her 50s in good health and CMV-seronegative. Sample: PBMCs. The genes are TRBV5-8 and TRBJ2-7, with 11 bases identical to TRBD1. CDR3 protein: CASSGRTGGVYEQYF. The CDR3 DNA reads as TGTGCCAGCAGCGGAAGGACAGGGGGCGTGTACGAGCAGTACTTC.